The source of this TCR beta chain is a study of identical twins. Study outcomes and limitations: Where beta out-of-frame sequences were concerned, excess twin sharing was weaker.

In its sample, this clonotype was seen a few times. What it recognizes is unknown. After template switching added a universal primer site, the resulting cDNA carried unique molecular identifiers. Via MiXCR, TCRdb re-called the 5' RACE reads, giving one row per CDR3 protein. The sample carries 540,000 or so distinct CDR3 sequences, around 24% recorded once. With 6 bases clipped from V and 4 bases from J, the junction kept 7 bases outside the gene matches. CDR3 length equals 14 residues. Germline assignment: CDR1 DFQATT and CDR2 SNEGSKA (reference sequence). A further study also used this sample, focusing on yellow fever vaccine responses in identical twins. That work contributes: A vaccine T cell response that seemed partly convergent and partly personalized was reported in twins.

The chain is built from TRBV20-1 and TRBJ2-3, with TRBD2 matching over 10 bases. Sequences were obtained from CD4+ T cells sorted from blood. The source of this sequence is a woman aged 18 to 35 in good health. The CDR3 is CSAFSGGAADTQYF. The CDR3 region has the DNA TGCAGTGCATTCAGCGGGGGGGCAGCAGATACGCAGTATTTT.